This T cell receptor (beta chain) was sequenced during a study of T-cell memory formation after mild COVID-19. Study-wide context: Most TCR clusters belonged to a single donor.

Trimming took 8 bases from V and 14 from J; bases not matched to a gene: 21. CDR1 is LNHDA and CDR2 is SQIVND in the germline V gene (reference sequence). The CDR3 loop spans 16 amino acids. UMIs and sample barcodes were carried by the TCR alpha and TCR beta cDNA libraries that 5'RACE produced using constant-segment primers. TCRdb re-derived calls from the 5' RACE reads in MiXCR, one entry per CDR3 protein. This table has about 100,000 distinct CDR3 sequences, roughly a sixth appearing once. Overall study findings and caveats: The main location of contracting CD4+ clones was CM and EM, and that of contracting CD8+ clones was EMRA. Balance between CD4 and CD8 was seen in clones contracting day 15 to 85, and a CD4+ lean was seen in later expanders.

Turning to this clonotype: The antigen is not known.

The receptor comes from a man between 18 and 29 years old who had mild COVID-19 (a few samples of this study predate the infection). Cell type and time point are not known. J is TRBJ1-4 and V is TRBV19, with 9 bases matching TRBD1. The sample consisted of PBMCs or a T cell subset sorted from them (not recorded which). CDR3 amino acids: CASGDPGQGSRRSLFF. CDR3 DNA: TGTGCCAGTGGCGATCCGGGACAGGGCTCAAGGAGGTCCCTGTTTTTT.